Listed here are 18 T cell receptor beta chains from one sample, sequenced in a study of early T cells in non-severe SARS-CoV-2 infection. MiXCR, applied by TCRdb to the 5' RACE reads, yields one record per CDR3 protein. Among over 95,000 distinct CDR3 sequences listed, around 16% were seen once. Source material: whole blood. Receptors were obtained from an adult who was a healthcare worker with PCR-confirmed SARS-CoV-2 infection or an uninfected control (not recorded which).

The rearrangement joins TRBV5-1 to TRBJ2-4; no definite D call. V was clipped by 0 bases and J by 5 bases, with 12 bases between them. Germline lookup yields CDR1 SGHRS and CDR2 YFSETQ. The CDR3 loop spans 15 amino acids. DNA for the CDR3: TGCGCCAGCAGCTTGGGGGTAGCAGGAGAAAACATTCAGTACTTC. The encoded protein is CASSLGVAGENIQYF. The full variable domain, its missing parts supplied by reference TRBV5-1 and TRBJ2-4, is KAGVTQTPRYLIKTRGQQVTLSCSPISGHRSVSWYQQTPGQGLQFLFEYFSETQRNKGNFPGRFSGRQFSNSRSEMNVSTLELGDSALYLCASSLGVAGENIQYFGAGTRLSVL.

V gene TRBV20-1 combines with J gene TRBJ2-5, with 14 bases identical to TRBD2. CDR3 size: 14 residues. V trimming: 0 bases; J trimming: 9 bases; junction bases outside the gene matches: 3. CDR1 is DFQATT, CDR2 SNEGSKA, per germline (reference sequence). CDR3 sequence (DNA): TGCAGTGCTAGAGACCAGACTAGCGGGAGGGCCCAGTACTTC. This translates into CSARDQTSGRAQYF.

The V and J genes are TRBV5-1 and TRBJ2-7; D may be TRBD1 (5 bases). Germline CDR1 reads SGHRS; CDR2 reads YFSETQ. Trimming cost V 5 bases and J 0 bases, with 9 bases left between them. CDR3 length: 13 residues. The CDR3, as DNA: TGCGCCAGCAGTTCTGACAGCTCCTACGAGCAGTACTTC. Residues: CASSSDSSYEQYF.

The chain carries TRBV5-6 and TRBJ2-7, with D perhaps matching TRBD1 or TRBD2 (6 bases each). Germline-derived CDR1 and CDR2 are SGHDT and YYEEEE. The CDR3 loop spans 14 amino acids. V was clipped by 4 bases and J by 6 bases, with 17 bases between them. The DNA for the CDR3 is TGTGCCAGCAGCAGGGGGACTGACGTCTCCGAGCAGTACTTC. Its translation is CASSRGTDVSEQYF.

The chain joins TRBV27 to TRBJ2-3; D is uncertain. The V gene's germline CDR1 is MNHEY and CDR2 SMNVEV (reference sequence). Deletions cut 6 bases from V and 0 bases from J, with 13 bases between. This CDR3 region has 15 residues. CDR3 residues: CASSHGTTSTDTQYF. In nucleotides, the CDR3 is TGTGCCAGCAGCCACGGTACCACCAGCACAGATACGCAGTATTTT.

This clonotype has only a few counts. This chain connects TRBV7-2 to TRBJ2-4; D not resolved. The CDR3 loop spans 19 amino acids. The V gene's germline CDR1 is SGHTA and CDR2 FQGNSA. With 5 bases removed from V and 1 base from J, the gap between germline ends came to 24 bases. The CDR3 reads CASSAYINLGPGAKNIQYF. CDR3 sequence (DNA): TGTGCCAGCAGCGCGTACATAAACCTTGGGCCTGGGGCCAAAAACATTCAGTACTTC. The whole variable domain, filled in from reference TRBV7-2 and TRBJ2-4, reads GAGVSQSPSNKVTEKGKDVELRCDPISGHTALYWYRQSLGQGLEFLIYFQGNSAPDKSGLPSDRFSAERTGGSVSTLTIQRTQQEDSAVYLCASSAYINLGPGAKNIQYFGAGTRLSVL.

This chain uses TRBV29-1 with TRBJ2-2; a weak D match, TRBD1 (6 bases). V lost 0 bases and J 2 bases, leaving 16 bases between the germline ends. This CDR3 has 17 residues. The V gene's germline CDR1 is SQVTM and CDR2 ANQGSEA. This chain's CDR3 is CSVEEGRGPTNTGELFF. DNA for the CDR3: TGCAGCGTTGAAGAGGGCAGGGGTCCCACAAACACCGGGGAGCTGTTTTTT.

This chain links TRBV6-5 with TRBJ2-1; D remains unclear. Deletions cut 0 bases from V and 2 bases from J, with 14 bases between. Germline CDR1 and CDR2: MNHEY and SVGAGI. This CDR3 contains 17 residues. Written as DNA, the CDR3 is TGTGCCAGCAGTTACTCGAGAAGGGTACGCACCTACAATGAGCAGTTCTTC. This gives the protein CASSYSRRVRTYNEQFF.

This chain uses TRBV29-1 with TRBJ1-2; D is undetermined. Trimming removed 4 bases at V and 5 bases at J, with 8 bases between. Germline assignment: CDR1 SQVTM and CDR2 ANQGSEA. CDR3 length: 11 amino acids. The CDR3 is CSVAVFYGYTF. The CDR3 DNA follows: TGCAGCGTTGCAGTGTTTTATGGCTACACCTTC.

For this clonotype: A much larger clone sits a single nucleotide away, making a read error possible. The CDR3 reads CASSTQDRDTQYF. CDR3 sequence (DNA): TGTGCCAGCAGTACACAGGACCGGGATACGCAGTATTTT. The chain links TRBV7-9 to TRBJ2-3; weak D call: TRBD1 (5 bases). Germline V gene data show CDR1 as SEHNR and CDR2 as FQNEAQ (reference sequence). The CDR3 runs to 13 residues. Trimming removed 6 bases from V and 6 bases from J, with 13 bases in between.

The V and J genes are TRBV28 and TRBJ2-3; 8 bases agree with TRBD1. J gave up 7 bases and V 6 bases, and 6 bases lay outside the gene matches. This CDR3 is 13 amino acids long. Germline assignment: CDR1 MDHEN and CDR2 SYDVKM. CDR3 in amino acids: CASSPGGANTQYF. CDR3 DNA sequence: TGTGCCAGCAGCCCAGGGGGCGCGAATACGCAGTATTTT.

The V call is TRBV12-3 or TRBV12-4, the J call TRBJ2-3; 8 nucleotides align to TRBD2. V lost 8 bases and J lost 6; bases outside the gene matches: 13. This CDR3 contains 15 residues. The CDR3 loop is CASSPGGVSGDTQYF. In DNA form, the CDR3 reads TGTGCCAGCTCCCCCGGGGGGGTTAGCGGGGATACGCAGTATTTT.

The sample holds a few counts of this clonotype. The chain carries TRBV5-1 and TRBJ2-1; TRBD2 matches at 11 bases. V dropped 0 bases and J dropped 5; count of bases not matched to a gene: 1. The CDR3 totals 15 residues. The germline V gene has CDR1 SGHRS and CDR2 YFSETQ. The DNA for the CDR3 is TGCGCCAGCAGCTTGGGGGGACTAGCGGACAATGAGCAGTTCTTC. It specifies CASSLGGLADNEQFF.

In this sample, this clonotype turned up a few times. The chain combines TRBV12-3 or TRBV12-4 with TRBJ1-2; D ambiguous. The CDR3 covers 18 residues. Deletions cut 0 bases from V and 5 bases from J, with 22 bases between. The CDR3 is CASSLAHEYQNLNYGYTF. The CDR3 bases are TGTGCCAGCAGTTTAGCGCATGAATACCAGAATTTGAATTATGGCTACACCTTC.

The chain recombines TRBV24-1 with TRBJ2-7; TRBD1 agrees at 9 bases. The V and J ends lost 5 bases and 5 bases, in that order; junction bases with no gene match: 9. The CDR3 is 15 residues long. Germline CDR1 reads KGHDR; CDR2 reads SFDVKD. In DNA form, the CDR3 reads TGTGCCACCAGTGGCGCTCCAGGGACAGGGAACGAGCAGTACTTC. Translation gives CATSGAPGTGNEQYF.

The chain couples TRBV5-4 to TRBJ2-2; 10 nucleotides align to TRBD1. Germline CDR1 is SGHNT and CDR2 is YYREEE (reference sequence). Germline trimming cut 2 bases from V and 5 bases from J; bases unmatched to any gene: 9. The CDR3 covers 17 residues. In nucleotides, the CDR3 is TGTGCCAGCAGCTTTCCGGGACAGGGGCGACTGACCGGGGAGCTGTTTTTT. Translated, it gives CASSFPGQGRLTGELFF.

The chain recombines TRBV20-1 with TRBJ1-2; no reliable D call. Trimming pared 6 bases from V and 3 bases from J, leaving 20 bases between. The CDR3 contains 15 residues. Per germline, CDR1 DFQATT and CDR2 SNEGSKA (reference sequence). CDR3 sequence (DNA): TGCAGTGCCCCTCCTTTTCTGGGGTATGACTATGGCTACACCTTC. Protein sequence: CSAPPFLGYDYGYTF.

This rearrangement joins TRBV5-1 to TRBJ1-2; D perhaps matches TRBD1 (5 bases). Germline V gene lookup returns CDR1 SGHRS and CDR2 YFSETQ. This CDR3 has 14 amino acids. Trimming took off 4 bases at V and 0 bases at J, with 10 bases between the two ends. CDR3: CASSGDSANYGYTF. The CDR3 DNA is TGCGCCAGCAGCGGAGACAGTGCTAACTATGGCTACACCTTC.